One sample yielded the 24 T cell receptor beta chains listed below, sequenced in a study of blood T cell repertoires in COVID-19. Assay: immunoSEQ multiplex PCR; the TCRdb copy retains only in-frame clones and omits some. The data hold 220,000 or so clones, with more than 65% observed a single time. Source material: peripheral blood. These receptors all stem from a woman aged 25 to 39 who had recovered from COVID-19.

The genes are TRBV9 and TRBJ1-6; the match to TRBD1 covers 8 bases. J was trimmed by 3 bases and V by 4 bases; bases with no gene match: 9. Per the germline V gene, CDR1 is SGDLS and CDR2 is YYNGEE. This CDR3 spans 17 amino acids. As DNA, the CDR3 is TGTGCCAGCAGCCCGCGGGACAGGATATTCTATAATTCACCCCTCCACTTT. Protein sequence: CASSPRDRIFYNSPLHF.

This sequence joins TRBV9 and TRBJ2-3; D is ambiguous. This CDR3 has 19 residues. The germline gives CDR1 SGDLS, CDR2 YYNGEE. V lost 0 bases to trimming and J lost 1 base, with 21 bases between them. The CDR3 is CASSVGLGRIVRGTDTQYF. The CDR3 nucleotides read TGTGCCAGCAGCGTAGGGCTGGGTCGAATTGTCCGGGGCACAGATACGCAGTATTTT.

The V and J genes are TRBV14 and TRBJ2-5; 8 nucleotides match TRBD1. Germline V lookup: CDR1 SGHDN, CDR2 FVKESK. This CDR3 comprises 15 residues. Trimming removed 1 base from V and 2 bases from J; junction bases left unmatched: 3. The CDR3, as DNA: TGTGCCAGCAGCCAAGGGACAGGGTATCAAGAGACCCAGTACTTC. It specifies CASSQGTGYQETQYF.

This chain uses TRBV10-3 with TRBJ2-7; 7 bases are shared with TRBD2. Germline V gene sequence: CDR1 ENHRY, CDR2 SYGVKD. The junction had 7 bases not matched to a gene; V was cut back by 9 bases and J by 2 bases. The CDR3 loop spans 13 amino acids. CDR3 sequence reads: CAISLAEPYEQYF. The CDR3 nucleotides are TGTGCCATAAGCCTAGCGGAACCCTACGAGCAGTACTTC.

CDR3 nucleotide sequence: TGTGCCAGCAGTGACCTACTAGTTTGGGCCTCCTACGAGCAGTACTTC. It is translated as CASSDLLVWASYEQYF. The chain combines TRBV6-1 with TRBJ2-7; tentative D call: TRBD2 (5 bases). The V end lost 3 bases, the J end lost 0 bases, and 15 bases lay between the germline ends. The CDR3 runs 16 residues. Per germline, CDR1 MNHNS and CDR2 SASEGT.

The V call is TRBV6-6, the J call TRBJ1-2; TRBD1 might be the D (5 bases). Germline V CDR1 and CDR2: MNHNY, SVGAGI (reference sequence). Trimming took 1 base from V and 4 from J, leaving 7 bases between them. The length of the CDR3 is 13 residues. CDR3 DNA sequence: TGTGCCAGCAGTTACTACGGGGGCTATGGCTACACCTTC. Translating gives CASSYYGGYGYTF.

The rearrangement uses TRBV3-1 (or the pseudogene TRBV3-2) and TRBJ2-3; D not certain. V was shortened by 1 base and J by 7 bases, with 15 bases between the two germline ends. CDR3 length equals 15 residues. The V gene's germline CDR1 is LGHDT and CDR2 YNNKEL (reference sequence). CDR3 bases: TGTGCCAGCAGCCAAGGACAACCGCTGCGATATACGCAGTATTTT. Its protein is CASSQGQPLRYTQYF.

V and J are TRBV9 and TRBJ1-2, with a weak D call TRBD1 (6 bases). The length of the CDR3 is 14 residues. In germline, CDR1 is SGDLS, CDR2 YYNGEE. V lost 1 base and J lost 2, with 9 bases in between. In nucleotides, the CDR3 is TGTGCCAGCAGCGTAAACAGGGCCAACTATGGCTACACCTTC. Protein sequence: CASSVNRANYGYTF.

DNA for the CDR3: TGTGCCAGTAGTATAGTTTCCAGGGGCGCTGAAGCTTTCTTT. Translation gives CASSIVSRGAEAFF. The chain links TRBV19 to TRBJ1-1; weak D call: TRBD1 (6 bases). Germline CDR1 LNHDA, CDR2 SQIVND (reference sequence). The length of the CDR3 is 14 residues. Trimming removed 1 base at V and 6 bases at J, with 12 bases between.

The V and J genes are TRBV13 and TRBJ2-7, with 13 bases fitting TRBD2. V dropped 4 bases and J dropped 0; count of bases not matched to a gene: 9. Germline values: CDR1 PRHDT, CDR2 FYEKMQ (reference sequence). CDR3 length: 18 residues. CDR3 bases: TGTGCCAGCAGCTCCACTAGCGGGAGGGCCGGAGGCTCCTACGAGCAGTACTTC. It encodes CASSSTSGRAGGSYEQYF. Full variable domain (rest looked up from reference TRBV13 and TRBJ2-7): AAGVIQSPRHLIKEKRETATLKCYPIPRHDTVYWYQQGPGQDPQFLISFYEKMQSDKGSIPDRFSAQQFSDYHSELNMSSLELGDSALYFCASSSTSGRAGGSYEQYFGPGTRLTVT.

The rearrangement uses TRBV27 and TRBJ2-1; the match to TRBD2 covers 8 bases. CDR1 is MNHEY, CDR2 SMNVEV, per germline (reference sequence). The J segment lost 3 bases and the V segment lost 3 bases, leaving 4 bases of the junction unmatched. This CDR3 spans 15 amino acids. The DNA for the CDR3 is TGTGCCAGCAGTTTGTCAGCGGGAGACTACAATGAGCAGTTCTTC. It is translated as CASSLSAGDYNEQFF.

V gene TRBV6-5 combines with J gene TRBJ1-3; D unresolved. V was clipped by 5 bases and J by 2 bases, with 13 bases between them. This CDR3 contains 15 residues. CDR1 is MNHEY, CDR2 SVGAGI, per germline. CDR3 coding DNA: TGTGCCAGCAGTATAGACGGGAGAACTGGAAACACCATATATTTT. Its protein product is CASSIDGRTGNTIYF.

The V call is TRBV27, the J call TRBJ1-2; 8 nucleotides line up with TRBD1. CDR1 and CDR2 from the germline V gene are MNHEY and SMNVEV (reference sequence). Trimming removed 3 bases from V and 7 bases from J; junction bases left unmatched: 10. The CDR3 totals 15 residues. CDR3: CASSFGTGLLVGYTF. CDR3 sequence (DNA): TGTGCCAGCAGTTTTGGGACAGGCCTTCTCGTTGGCTACACCTTC.

V gene TRBV5-1 combines with J gene TRBJ1-3; D is uncertain. In germline, CDR1 is SGHRS, CDR2 YFSETQ. The CDR3 length is 14 residues. Trimming shortened V by 2 bases and J by 1 base, and 7 bases separated the two germline ends. The CDR3 loop reads CASSLPGSGNTIYF. The CDR3 DNA reads TGCGCCAGCAGCTTACCAGGATCTGGAAACACCATATATTTT.

The chain uses TRBV5-4 and TRBJ2-7, with D possibly matching TRBD1 (6 bases). Germline CDR1 reads SGHNT; CDR2 reads YYREEE (reference sequence). CDR3 length: 15 residues. The ends were cut back, 4 bases at V and 2 bases at J, with 16 bases in the middle. The CDR3: CASSAGTPSTYEQYF. The CDR3 bases are TGTGCCAGCAGCGCCGGGACACCCTCCACCTACGAGCAGTACTTC.

The J gene is TRBJ2-5, the V gene TRBV19, with TRBD1 matching over 8 bases. Germline V gene data show CDR1 as LNHDA and CDR2 as SQIVND (reference sequence). This CDR3 is 13 amino acids long. The V gene end was trimmed by 5 bases and the J gene end by 9 bases; junction bases not matched to a gene: 8. The CDR3 bases are TGTGCCAGTAGTCCGGACAGGGCCGCGTCCCAGTACTTC. Its translation is CASSPDRAASQYF. Variable domain in full (rest from reference TRBV19 and TRBJ2-5): DGGITQSPKYLFRKEGQNVTLSCEQNLNHDAMYWYRQDPGQGLRLIYYSQIVNDFQKGDIAEGYSVSREKKESFPLTVTSAQKNPTAFYLCASSPDRAASQYFGPGTRLLVL.

The chain employs TRBV28 and TRBJ2-2; 10 bases align to TRBD1. The V and J ends lost 5 bases and 5 bases, in that order; junction bases with no gene match: 11. The CDR3 loop spans 17 amino acids. The germline V gene encodes CDR1 MDHEN and CDR2 SYDVKM. This chain's CDR3 is CASSHSRQGARTGELFF. CDR3 coding DNA: TGTGCCAGCAGTCACAGTCGACAGGGGGCTCGGACCGGGGAGCTGTTTTTT.

Only one count was recorded for this clone. V is TRBV19 and J is TRBJ2-5, with D uncertain. V was shortened by 8 bases and J by 5 bases, with 15 bases between the two germline ends. The germline V gene has CDR1 LNHDA and CDR2 SQIVND (reference sequence). This CDR3 is built from 13 residues. The CDR3 coding sequence is TGTGCCAGTTCCGACATGTCCTGGGAGACCCAGTACTTC. It is translated as CASSDMSWETQYF. Together with reference TRBV19 and TRBJ2-5, the CDR3 gives the full variable domain: DGGITQSPKYLFRKEGQNVTLSCEQNLNHDAMYWYRQDPGQGLRLIYYSQIVNDFQKGDIAEGYSVSREKKESFPLTVTSAQKNPTAFYLCASSDMSWETQYFGPGTRLLVL.

The DNA for the CDR3 is TGTGCCAGCAGCTTAAGCCAGGGGCTATCCAATGAGCAGTTCTTC. Encoded protein: CASSLSQGLSNEQFF. The chain joins TRBV7-8 to TRBJ2-1; a possible D gene is TRBD1 (6 bases). Per the germline V gene, CDR1 is SGHVS and CDR2 is FQNEAQ. The CDR3 extends over 15 amino acids. Between the trimmed V and J ends, which lost 2 bases and 6 bases, there was a span of 14 bases.

V and J are TRBV6-6 and TRBJ1-5; D unclear. CDR1 is MNHNY and CDR2 is SVGAGI in the germline V gene (reference sequence). The V and J ends lost 7 bases and 7 bases respectively, with 14 bases between them. The CDR3 has 13 amino acids. CDR3 amino acids: CASTFTREQPQHF. CDR3 sequence (DNA): TGTGCCAGCACTTTTACTCGAGAACAGCCCCAGCATTTT.

The chain recombines TRBV25-1 with TRBJ2-7; TRBD1 matches 10 bases. The CDR3 has 14 residues. The V gene's germline CDR1 is MGHDK and CDR2 SYGVNS. V was clipped by 6 bases and J by 3 bases; unmatched bases: 5. The CDR3 DNA sequence: TGTGCCAGCAGCCGGGACAGGGGTTTCTACGAGCAGTACTTC. Encoded protein: CASSRDRGFYEQYF.

The V and J genes are TRBV5-1 and TRBJ2-5, with 7 bases lining up with TRBD1. The CDR3 length is 14 residues. Trimming removed 5 bases from V and 4 bases from J; junction bases left unmatched: 8. CDR1 and CDR2 from the germline V gene are SGHRS and YFSETQ. CDR3 DNA: TGCGCCAGCAGTCCAGGGGGTACGGTAGAGACCCAGTACTTC. Translation gives CASSPGGTVETQYF.

V usage is TRBV6-5 and J usage is TRBJ2-1; TRBD2 might be the D (5 bases). The CDR3 has 11 residues. From germline, CDR1 is MNHEY and CDR2 SVGAGI. The V end lost 7 bases, the J end lost 8 bases, and 9 bases lay between the germline ends. The CDR3 nucleotides read TGTGCCAGCATTCGGGGTTATGAGCAGTTCTTC. It is translated as CASIRGYEQFF.

This chain joins TRBV7-2 and TRBJ1-5; 7 bases map to TRBD1. V lost 0 bases and J lost 6; bases outside the gene matches: 5. Germline V gene lookup returns CDR1 SGHTA and CDR2 FQGNSA. This CDR3 region has 15 residues. The chain's CDR3 is CASSLAWQGGQPQHF. The CDR3 region has the DNA TGTGCCAGCAGCTTAGCTTGGCAGGGGGGTCAGCCCCAGCATTTT.